The rows below give T cell receptor beta chains drawn from one sample of a study of shared clonotypes between healthy human individuals. Profiling relied on immunoSEQ multiplex PCR, and the TCRdb table lists in-frame clones only, not all of them. The sample includes roughly 1,000,000 clones, roughly 74% of them seen just once. Sequenced sample: memory CD4+ T cells from PBMCs. Receptor source: a man younger than 35 in good health. Some clones in this sample may be carry-over from other donors' samples. Both conserved end residues are part of each CDR3. Each record gives: J gene, D gene, V gene, CDR3 length, clone size, CDR3 protein, CDR3 DNA. A D gene is named only where the DNA matches it firmly. Some rows have no size entry. The others give once, few or many, or a class for an expanded clone.

j_gene: TRBJ1-3; d_gene: -; v_gene: TRBV11-2; len: 16; abundance: -; CDR3aa: CASSGGLGLSGNTIYF; CDR3nt: TGTGCCAGCAGCGGGGGATTGGGACTCTCTGGAAACACCATATATTTT
j_gene: TRBJ2-3; d_gene: TRBD2; v_gene: TRBV4-2; len: 18; abundance: -; CDR3aa: CASSQEDGTSGSPDTQYF; CDR3nt: TGTGCCAGCAGCCAAGAAGATGGGACTAGCGGGAGCCCAGATACGCAGTATTTT
j_gene: TRBJ1-2; d_gene: -; v_gene: TRBV9; len: 15; abundance: -; CDR3aa: CASSVIQFTNYGYTF; CDR3nt: TGTGCCAGCAGCGTAATACAGTTTACTAACTATGGCTACACCTTC
j_gene: TRBJ1-5; d_gene: -; v_gene: TRBV6-1; len: 12; abundance: -; CDR3aa: CASSDGNQPQHF; CDR3nt: TGTGCCAGCAGTGACGGGAATCAGCCCCAGCATTTT
j_gene: TRBJ2-1; d_gene: TRBD2; v_gene: TRBV20-1; len: 11; abundance: -; CDR3aa: CSARRSGSTFF; CDR3nt: TGCAGTGCTAGACGCAGCGGGAGCACGTTCTTC
j_gene: TRBJ1-1; d_gene: -; v_gene: TRBV5-4; len: 14; abundance: -; CDR3aa: CASSPRAENTEAFF; CDR3nt: TGTGCCAGCAGCCCCCGGGCGGAGAACACTGAAGCTTTCTTT
j_gene: TRBJ2-6; d_gene: -; v_gene: TRBV28; len: 15; abundance: few; CDR3aa: CASSGGASGANVLTF; CDR3nt: TGTGCCAGCAGTGGGGGGGCCTCTGGGGCCAACGTCCTGACTTTC
j_gene: TRBJ1-1; d_gene: -; v_gene: TRBV11-1; len: 13; abundance: -; CDR3aa: CASSRVRGTEAFF; CDR3nt: TGTGCCAGCAGCCGAGTAAGGGGCACTGAAGCTTTCTTT
j_gene: TRBJ2-6; d_gene: TRBD2; v_gene: TRBV9; len: 18; abundance: -; CDR3aa: CASSLGLAGTWGANVLTF; CDR3nt: TGTGCCAGCAGCTTGGGACTAGCGGGAACGTGGGGGGCCAACGTCCTGACTTTC
j_gene: TRBJ2-2; d_gene: -; v_gene: TRBV19; len: 15; abundance: few; CDR3aa: CASSIGLPAGGELFF; CDR3nt: TGTGCCAGTAGTATAGGCCTCCCGGCCGGCGGGGAGCTGTTTTTT
j_gene: TRBJ2-5; d_gene: -; v_gene: TRBV28; len: 14; abundance: -; CDR3aa: CASSPGLGFKTQYF; CDR3nt: TGTGCCAGCAGTCCGGGACTTGGTTTTAAGACCCAGTACTTC
j_gene: TRBJ2-4; d_gene: TRBD2; v_gene: TRBV5-6; len: 13; abundance: few; CDR3aa: CASSVAGVGIQYF; CDR3nt: TGTGCCAGCAGCGTGGCGGGGGTAGGCATTCAGTACTTC
j_gene: TRBJ2-2; d_gene: -; v_gene: TRBV21-1; len: 15; abundance: -; CDR3aa: CASSINSNGTGELFF; CDR3nt: TGTGCCAGCAGCATTAACTCAAACGGGACCGGGGAGCTGTTTTTT
j_gene: TRBJ2-5; d_gene: TRBD2; v_gene: TRBV7-2; len: 16; abundance: -; CDR3aa: CASSWVAGRAGETQYF; CDR3nt: TGTGCCAGCAGCTGGGTAGCCGGGAGGGCCGGGGAGACCCAGTACTTC
j_gene: TRBJ1-5; d_gene: -; v_gene: TRBV6-1; len: 14; abundance: -; CDR3aa: CASSPVRVNQPQHF; CDR3nt: TGTGCCAGCAGCCCAGTGCGTGTCAATCAGCCCCAGCATTTT
j_gene: TRBJ1-5; d_gene: -; v_gene: TRBV6-7; len: 16; abundance: once; CDR3aa: CASSSPFFSSDQPQHF; CDR3nt: TGTGCCAGCAGTTCTCCATTTTTTTCGTCTGATCAGCCCCAGCATTTT
j_gene: TRBJ2-3; d_gene: -; v_gene: TRBV30; len: 12; abundance: -; CDR3aa: CAWSDRGDTQYF; CDR3nt: TGTGCCTGGAGTGACCGGGGAGATACGCAGTATTTT
j_gene: TRBJ1-1; d_gene: -; v_gene: TRBV19; len: 16; abundance: -; CDR3aa: CASSTTRGAKGTEAFF; CDR3nt: TGTGCCAGTAGTACTACCCGGGGGGCCAAGGGCACTGAAGCTTTCTTT
j_gene: TRBJ2-7; d_gene: -; v_gene: TRBV18; len: 15; abundance: few; CDR3aa: CASSPDRGGGDEQYF; CDR3nt: TGTGCCAGCTCACCCGACAGGGGCGGGGGTGACGAGCAGTACTTC
j_gene: TRBJ1-4; d_gene: TRBD1; v_gene: TRBV6-5; len: 15; abundance: -; CDR3aa: CASGTFRGRREKLFF; CDR3nt: TGTGCCAGCGGAACCTTCAGGGGGCGGCGGGAAAAACTGTTTTTT
j_gene: TRBJ2-1; d_gene: -; v_gene: TRBV7-2; len: 15; abundance: once; CDR3aa: CASSSQTSISNEQFF; CDR3nt: TGTGCCAGCAGCTCCCAGACTAGTATCTCCAATGAGCAGTTCTTC
j_gene: TRBJ1-2; d_gene: -; v_gene: TRBV6-5; len: 15; abundance: -; CDR3aa: CASSYSSTGAGGYTF; CDR3nt: TGTGCCAGCAGTTACTCTTCTACGGGGGCGGGTGGCTACACCTTC
j_gene: TRBJ2-1; d_gene: -; v_gene: TRBV27; len: 12; abundance: -; CDR3aa: CASRGSGYMQFF; CDR3nt: TGTGCCAGCAGGGGCAGCGGGTATATGCAGTTCTTC
j_gene: TRBJ2-7; d_gene: -; v_gene: TRBV6-5; len: 9; abundance: -; CDR3aa: CASSHPGPF; CDR3nt: TGTGCCAGCAGTCACCCGGGCCCCTTC
j_gene: TRBJ1-2; d_gene: TRBD1; v_gene: TRBV16; len: 15; abundance: -; CDR3aa: CASSQSRGYIDGYTF; CDR3nt: TGTGCCAGCAGCCAAAGCAGGGGGTATATCGATGGCTACACCTTC
j_gene: TRBJ2-1; d_gene: -; v_gene: TRBV18; len: 17; abundance: -; CDR3aa: CASSLRDGPSSYNEQFF; CDR3nt: TGTGCCAGCTCACTTAGGGACGGACCTAGCTCCTACAATGAGCAGTTCTTC
j_gene: TRBJ1-3; d_gene: -; v_gene: TRBV7-8; len: 15; abundance: -; CDR3aa: CASSRRTDSGNTIYF; CDR3nt: TGTGCCAGCAGCCGAAGGACAGACTCTGGAAACACCATATATTTT
j_gene: TRBJ1-4; d_gene: -; v_gene: TRBV6-5; len: 11; abundance: -; CDR3aa: CASSDPGPLFF; CDR3nt: TGTGCCAGCAGTGACCCGGGCCCACTGTTTTTT
j_gene: TRBJ1-2; d_gene: -; v_gene: TRBV2; len: 14; abundance: -; CDR3aa: CASRGNSDVYGYTF; CDR3nt: TGTGCCAGCAGGGGAAATTCGGACGTCTATGGCTACACCTTC